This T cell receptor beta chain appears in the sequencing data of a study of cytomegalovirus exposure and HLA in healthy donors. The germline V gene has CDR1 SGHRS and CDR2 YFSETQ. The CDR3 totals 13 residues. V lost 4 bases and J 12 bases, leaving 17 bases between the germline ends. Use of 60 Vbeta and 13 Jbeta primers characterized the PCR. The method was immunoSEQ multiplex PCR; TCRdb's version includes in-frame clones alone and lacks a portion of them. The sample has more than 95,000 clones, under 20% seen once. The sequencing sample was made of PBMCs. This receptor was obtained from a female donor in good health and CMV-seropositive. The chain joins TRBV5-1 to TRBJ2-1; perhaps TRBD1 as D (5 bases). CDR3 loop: CASSRSWGTGQFF. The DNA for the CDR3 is TGCGCCAGCAGCCGATCGTGGGGTACAGGGCAGTTCTTC.